This T cell receptor (beta chain) stems from a study of cytomegalovirus exposure and HLA in healthy donors. Study results and limitations: Rare TCR sequences predominated, though certain public TCRs were found in many donors. Several of the most significant clusters appeared linked to common viral pathogens, based on a later analysis. TCR beta V- and J-gene trimming, according to a later analysis, was linked to a missense DCLRE1C variant. When analyzed later, the rates of TCR association showed variation by HLA locus, with DRB1 the most and HLA-C the fewest.

Primers for the PCR totalled 60 Vbeta and 13 Jbeta. Data came from immunoSEQ multiplex PCR; TCRdb stores just in-frame clones and leaves some out. The sample consists of fewer than 200,000 clones, around 84% of them appearing once. On this clone: Its antigen is not known.

Sample: PBMCs. The receptor's source is a woman between 18 and 30 years old in good health and CMV-seronegative.

The CDR3 DNA reads TGTGCCAGCAGTGACAGGGATCGGGCAGATACGCAGTATTTT. It codes for CASSDRDRADTQYF. This chain joins TRBV25-1 and TRBJ2-3, with D possibly TRBD1 on 5 matching bases. The V and J ends lost 3 bases and 4 bases respectively, with 11 bases between them. The CDR3 is made up of 14 amino acids. CDR1 is MGHDK and CDR2 is SYGVNS in the germline V gene.